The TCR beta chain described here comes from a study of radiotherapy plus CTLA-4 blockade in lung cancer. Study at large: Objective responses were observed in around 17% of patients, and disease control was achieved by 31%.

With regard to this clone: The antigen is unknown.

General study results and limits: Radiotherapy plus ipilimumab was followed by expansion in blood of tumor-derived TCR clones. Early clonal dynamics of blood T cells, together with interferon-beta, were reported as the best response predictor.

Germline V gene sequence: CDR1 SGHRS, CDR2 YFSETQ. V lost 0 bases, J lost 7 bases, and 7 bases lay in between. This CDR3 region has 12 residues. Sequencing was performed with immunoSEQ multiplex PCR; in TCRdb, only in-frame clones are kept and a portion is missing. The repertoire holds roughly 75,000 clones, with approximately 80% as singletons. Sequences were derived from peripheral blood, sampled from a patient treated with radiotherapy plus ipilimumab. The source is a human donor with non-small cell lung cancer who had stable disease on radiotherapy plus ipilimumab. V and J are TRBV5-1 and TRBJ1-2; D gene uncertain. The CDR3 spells CASSLDLAGYTF. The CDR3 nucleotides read TGCGCCAGCAGCTTGGACTTGGCTGGCTACACCTTC.